The next 24 T cell receptor beta chains were all read from a single sample in a study of cytomegalovirus exposure and HLA in healthy donors. The PCR employed 60 Vbeta primers together with 13 Jbeta primers. The method was immunoSEQ multiplex PCR; TCRdb's version includes in-frame clones alone and lacks a portion of them. The sample lists about 150,000 clones; 70% were seen once. Sequenced sample: PBMCs. These receptors were taken from a woman between 55 and 75 years old in good health and CMV-seropositive.

This chain connects TRBV18 to TRBJ2-5; TRBD1 aligns across 8 bases. The CDR3 sequence is 14 residues long. The V gene end was trimmed by 2 bases and the J gene end by 4 bases; junction bases not matched to a gene: 3. Germline CDR1 reads KGHSH; CDR2 reads LQKENI. For the CDR3, the DNA is TGTGCCAGCTCACCAACAGGGGGGAGAGAGACCCAGTACTTC. It is translated as CASSPTGGRETQYF.

This clone was seen a handful of times. The chain is built from TRBV2 and TRBJ2-1, with 7 bases lining up with TRBD2. CDR3 length: 15 amino acids. CDR1 and CDR2 (germline): SNHLY, FYNNEI. With V trimmed by 8 bases and J by 0 bases, 7 bases remained unmatched. The CDR3 region is CASGEGLSSYNEQFF. In DNA form, the CDR3 reads TGTGCCAGCGGGGAGGGGCTTAGCTCCTACAATGAGCAGTTCTTC.

The CDR3 DNA is TGTGCTAGTGGAGGCAGGGGGATGAACACTGAAGCTTTCTTT. Translated: CASGGRGMNTEAFF. The chain links TRBV12-5 to TRBJ1-1; 7 bases are a match to TRBD1. Unmatched junction bases numbered 4, after V lost 6 bases and J lost 0 bases. This CDR3 is built from 14 residues. The germline V gene has CDR1 LGHNT and CDR2 FRNRAP.

In its sample, this clone was seen a few times. The CDR3 is CAWSVGGPGQPQHF. The CDR3 DNA follows: TGTGCCTGGAGTGTCGGAGGCCCTGGGCAGCCCCAGCATTTT. The gene calls are TRBV30 and TRBJ1-5; D gene ambiguous. Deletions cut 0 bases from V and 7 bases from J, with 13 bases between. CDR3 length: 14 residues. The germline gives CDR1 GTSNPN, CDR2 SVGIG (reference sequence). Drawing the rest from reference TRBV30 and TRBJ1-5, the complete variable domain is SQTIHQWPATLVQPVGSPLSLECTVEGTSNPNLYWYRQAAGRGLQLLFYSVGIGQISSEVPQNLSASRPQDRQFILSSKKLLLSDSGFYLCAWSVGGPGQPQHFGDGTRLSIL.

The chain combines TRBV27 with TRBJ1-2; D may be TRBD1 (6 bases). The CDR3 runs to 14 residues. Per germline, CDR1 MNHEY and CDR2 SMNVEV (reference sequence). V lost 0 bases to trimming and J lost 4 bases, with 9 bases between them. CDR3 DNA: TGTGCCAGCAGTTTATCCCCAGGGGCCTATGGCTACACCTTC. It codes for CASSLSPGAYGYTF.

CDR3 sequence (DNA): TGTGCCAGCAAACTAGCGGGAGAAGCCTACAATGAGCAGTTCTTC. It encodes CASKLAGEAYNEQFF. The chain is built from TRBV27 and TRBJ2-1; 11 bases agree with TRBD2. J lost 2 bases, V lost 7 bases, and 4 bases had no gene match. Germline CDR1 and CDR2: MNHEY and SMNVEV (reference sequence). The CDR3 consists of 15 residues.

The chain carries TRBV28 and TRBJ2-7; D unclear. The CDR3 has 12 amino acids. Germline V gene data show CDR1 as MDHEN and CDR2 as SYDVKM. Trimming left V 3 bases short and J 9 bases short, with 12 bases between. DNA of the CDR3: TGTGCCAGCAGTTTTCAGCGCAGCCCGCAGTACTTC. Protein product: CASSFQRSPQYF.

In this sample, this clone turned up once. The chain couples TRBV7-9 to TRBJ2-1, with a tentative D call TRBD1 (6 bases). The CDR3 length is 14 residues. V was pared by 5 bases and J by 4 bases, with 12 bases between. Germline loops: CDR1 SEHNR, CDR2 FQNEAQ (reference sequence). The CDR3 protein is CASSGRTAYNEQFF. In DNA form, the CDR3 reads TGTGCCAGCAGCGGCCGGACAGCATACAATGAGCAGTTCTTC.

The CDR3 DNA sequence: TGTGCCAGCAGCTTGACAGGGGCAAACCTCTATGGCTACACCTTC. Translated: CASSLTGANLYGYTF. The genes are TRBV7-9 and TRBJ1-2; 8 bases map to TRBD1. From germline, CDR1 is SEHNR and CDR2 FQNEAQ (reference sequence). With 3 bases clipped from V and 4 bases from J, the junction kept 7 bases outside the gene matches. The CDR3 contains 15 residues.

This chain joins TRBV9 and TRBJ2-1, with TRBD2 matching 12 bases. The CDR3 covers 16 residues. Germline CDR1 reads SGDLS; CDR2 reads YYNGEE. V shed 4 bases, J shed 4 bases, and the junction held 6 bases outside the gene matches. CDR3 amino acids: CASSIRLAGAYNEQFF. Here the CDR3 DNA reads TGTGCCAGCAGCATACGACTAGCGGGAGCTTACAATGAGCAGTTCTTC.

J is TRBJ2-7 and V is TRBV6-6; the D gene is possibly TRBD2 (6 bases). The CDR3 has 15 residues. Trimming pared 6 bases from V and 3 bases from J, leaving 18 bases between. Germline CDR1 is MNHNY and CDR2 is SVGAGI (reference sequence). The CDR3 DNA sequence: TGTGCCAGCAGGGGAGGCAGGGAGAAGGGCTACGAGCAGTACTTC. It specifies CASRGGREKGYEQYF.

This clone was observed a few times. The genes are TRBV10-2 and TRBJ1-1, with 9 bases lining up with TRBD1. Unmatched junction bases numbered 17, after V lost 7 bases and J lost 11 bases. The V gene's germline CDR1 is WSHSY and CDR2 SAAADI. The length of the CDR3 is 15 residues. The CDR3 here is CASIHADRGGSTAFF. CDR3 sequence (DNA): TGCGCCAGCATTCATGCAGACAGGGGGGGAAGTACGGCTTTCTTT.

A single count supports this clone. CDR3 region: CASRGTGRGTGELFF. CDR3 DNA sequence: TGCGCCAGCAGGGGGACAGGTCGGGGGACCGGGGAGCTGTTTTTT. The chain links TRBV5-1 to TRBJ2-2; TRBD1 agrees at 8 bases. V was clipped by 5 bases and J by 5 bases; unmatched bases: 8. CDR1 and CDR2 from the germline V gene are SGHRS and YFSETQ. There are 15 residues in the CDR3.

The V gene is TRBV28, the J gene TRBJ2-1; 11 bases fit TRBD2. In germline, CDR1 is MDHEN, CDR2 SYDVKM. V lost 7 bases to trimming and J lost 7 bases; unmatched junction nucleotides: 6. The CDR3 loop spans 14 amino acids. The CDR3 DNA is TGTGCCAGCATTAGCGGGAGGGGGGGAAATGAGCAGTTCTTC. This encodes CASISGRGGNEQFF.

The chain has TRBV5-1 and TRBJ1-2; 8 bases map to TRBD1. This CDR3 region has 14 residues. The germline V gene has CDR1 SGHRS and CDR2 YFSETQ. The V segment lost 3 bases and the J segment 6 bases; nucleotides outside the gene matches: 7. The CDR3 region has the DNA TGCGCCAGCAGCTCCGACGGACAGGGTAATGGCTACACCTTC. This sequence encodes CASSSDGQGNGYTF.

The genes are TRBV19 and TRBJ1-2; 9 nucleotides match TRBD1. The V segment lost 5 bases and the J segment 0 bases; nucleotides outside the gene matches: 1. CDR3 length: 14 amino acids. CDR1 and CDR2 (germline): LNHDA, SQIVND (reference sequence). CDR3: CASSGDRANYGYTF. The CDR3 DNA reads as TGTGCCAGTAGTGGGGACAGGGCTAACTATGGCTACACCTTC.

The gene calls are TRBV28 and TRBJ2-1; 12 bases are a match to TRBD2. V gave up 5 bases and J gave up 9 bases; unmatched junction bases: 8. CDR1 and CDR2 from the germline V gene are MDHEN and SYDVKM. This CDR3 is built from 15 residues. The CDR3 region is CASSPLAGGPGEQFF. In DNA, the CDR3 is TGTGCCAGCAGTCCCCTAGCGGGAGGGCCAGGTGAGCAGTTCTTC. Full variable domain (missing parts from reference TRBV28 and TRBJ2-1): DVKVTQSSRYLVKRTGEKVFLECVQDMDHENMFWYRQDPGLGLRLIYFSYDVKMKEKGDIPEGYSVSREKKERFSLILESASTNQTSMYLCASSPLAGGPGEQFFGPGTRLTVL.

The rearrangement uses TRBV6-1 and TRBJ1-2; D unclear. The CDR3 sequence is 14 residues long. V was pared by 0 bases and J by 8 bases, with 13 bases between. CDR1 and CDR2 (germline): MNHNS, SASEGT. The CDR3, as DNA: TGTGCCAGCAGTGAAGCGGGCGCCGGTGGGGGCTACACCTTC. Its translation is CASSEAGAGGGYTF.

This clone came up a few times. This chain connects TRBV19 to TRBJ1-1; 9 bases map to TRBD1. Germline trimming cut 3 bases from V and 5 bases from J; bases unmatched to any gene: 7. Germline loops: CDR1 LNHDA, CDR2 SQIVND (reference sequence). This CDR3 contains 15 residues. The CDR3 is CASSIGDRVGTEAFF. For the CDR3, the DNA is TGTGCCAGTAGTATCGGGGACAGGGTTGGGACTGAAGCTTTCTTT.

The gene calls are TRBV6-6 and TRBJ1-1; 7 bases match TRBD1. From germline, CDR1 is MNHNY and CDR2 SVGAGI (reference sequence). The J segment lost 4 bases and the V segment lost 0 bases, leaving 2 bases of the junction unmatched. The CDR3 runs 14 residues. The CDR3 sequence is CASSYSGTATEAFF. DNA of the CDR3: TGTGCCAGCAGTTACTCAGGGACAGCCACTGAAGCTTTCTTT.

The chain recombines TRBV5-4 with TRBJ1-1; 7 bases agree with TRBD1. Germline lookup yields CDR1 SGHNT and CDR2 YYREEE (reference sequence). The CDR3 runs to 17 residues. Losses at the gene ends were 0 bases for V and 0 bases for J; bases not matched to a gene: 8. The DNA of the CDR3 is TGTGCCAGCAGCTTGGCCGGGACAGTGTTCATGAACACTGAAGCTTTCTTT. It codes for CASSLAGTVFMNTEAFF.

The table lists this clone with a count of one. V gene TRBV25-1 combines with J gene TRBJ1-2, with a tentative D call TRBD1 (5 bases). From germline, CDR1 is MGHDK and CDR2 SYGVNS. This CDR3 spans 14 amino acids. Trimming stripped 2 bases from V and 8 bases from J, with 15 bases between. CDR3 in amino acids: CASSETVGARGYTF. Here the CDR3 DNA reads TGTGCCAGCAGTGAAACGGTAGGGGCTCGAGGCTACACCTTC.

The chain has TRBV5-4 and TRBJ2-3; TRBD2 matches at 7 bases. V shed 5 bases, J shed 2 bases, and the junction held 8 bases outside the gene matches. CDR3 length equals 15 residues. CDR1 and CDR2 from the germline V gene are SGHNT and YYREEE (reference sequence). CDR3 nucleotides: TGTGCCAGCAGTCCGAATGCGGGGGTCACAGATACGCAGTATTTT. Amino acids: CASSPNAGVTDTQYF.

DNA of the CDR3: TGTGCCAGCAGCCTTAACGGGGGATCCGGGGAGCTGTTTTTT. Translating it yields CASSLNGGSGELFF. The chain links TRBV14 to TRBJ2-2, with D maybe TRBD2 (6 bases). The CDR3 is 14 amino acids. Trimming pared 4 bases from V and 6 bases from J, leaving 12 bases between. Germline loops: CDR1 SGHDN, CDR2 FVKESK.